The present TCR beta chain was sequenced within a study of regulatory T cells in long-lasting Graves disease. Study context: Those with persistent Graves' disease had received antithyroid drugs for over 5 years with positive TSH receptor antibodies.

This clonotype has a handful of counts. The antigen is unknown. Sequencing libraries for TCR beta were prepared with iRepertoire HTBI primers and Arm-PCR of CDR3 regions. One entry per CDR3 protein, called by TCRdb with MiXCR from the multiplex PCR reads. In the table there are 400,000 to 450,000 distinct CDR3 sequences, roughly a quarter of which are singletons. Specified time point: persistent/refractory GD, antithyroid drugs over 5 years with positive TRAb. TCR sequences were obtained from RNA taken from PBMCs. American Thyroid Association guidelines defined Graves' disease diagnosis. Overall study results and limits: Patients whose Graves' disease persisted exhibited lower TCR diversity than those newly diagnosed. With persistent disease, TRBV28, TRBJ1-2 and TRBJ2-5 were the favored segments.

Deletions cut 1 base from V and 8 bases from J, with 8 bases between. The length of the CDR3 is 12 residues. Germline assignment: CDR1 LNHNV and CDR2 YYDKDF (reference sequence). This TCR derives from a female donor with Graves disease. The J gene is TRBJ1-1, the V gene TRBV15; D unresolved. The sample in question was peripheral blood mononuclear cells (PBMCs), obtained when the disease was refractory, from a patient treated with antithyroid drugs. The CDR3 DNA sequence: TGTGCCACCAGCAGAGCAAACAGAGAAGCTTTCTTT. It codes for CATSRANREAFF. Variable domain in full (rest from reference TRBV15 and TRBJ1-1): DAMVIQNPRYQVTQFGKPVTLSCSQTLNHNVMYWYQQKSSQAPKLLFHYYDKDFNNEADTPDNFQSRRPNTSFCFLDIRSPGLGDTAMYLCATSRANREAFFGQGTRLTVV.